Described below is a single TCR beta chain sequence and its context. The CDR3 contains 15 residues. V shed 1 base, J shed 1 base, and the junction held 1 base outside the gene matches. Germline V lookup: CDR1 MDHEN, CDR2 SYDVKM. This specimen belongs to a study of blood T cell repertoires in COVID-19. TCRdb keeps only in-frame clones here, not all; method: immunoSEQ multiplex PCR. In the table there are approximately 150,000 clones, about 91% of which are singletons. Material: peripheral blood. The chain combines TRBV28 with TRBJ2-7; 10 nucleotides agree with TRBD2. This clonotype originated in a woman aged 55-70 years with acute or convalescent COVID-19. CDR3 sequence (DNA): TGTGCCAGCAGTTTATCTAGCGGGGGTTCCTACGAGCAGTACTTC. Amino acids: CASSLSSGGSYEQYF.